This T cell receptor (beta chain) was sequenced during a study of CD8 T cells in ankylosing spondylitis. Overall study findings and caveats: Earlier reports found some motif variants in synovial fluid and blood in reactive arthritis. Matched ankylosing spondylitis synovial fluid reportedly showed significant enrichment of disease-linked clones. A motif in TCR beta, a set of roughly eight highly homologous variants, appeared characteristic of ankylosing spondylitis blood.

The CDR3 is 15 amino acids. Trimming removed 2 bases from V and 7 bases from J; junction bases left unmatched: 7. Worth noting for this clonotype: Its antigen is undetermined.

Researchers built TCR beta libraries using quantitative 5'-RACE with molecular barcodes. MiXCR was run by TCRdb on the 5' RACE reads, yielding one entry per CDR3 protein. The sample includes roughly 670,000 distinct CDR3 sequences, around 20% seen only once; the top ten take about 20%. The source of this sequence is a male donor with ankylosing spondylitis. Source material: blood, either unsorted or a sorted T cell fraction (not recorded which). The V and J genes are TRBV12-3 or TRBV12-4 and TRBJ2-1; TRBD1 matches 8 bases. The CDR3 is CASSLKSGGWNEQFF. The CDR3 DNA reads TGTGCCAGCAGTTTAAAGTCAGGGGGCTGGAATGAGCAGTTCTTC.